This TCR beta chain emerged from a study of shared clonotypes between healthy human individuals. About the research overall: The plates for each donor numbered three CD4 naive, three CD4 memory, two CD8 naive and one CD8 memory.

General observations from the study: Relative to memory subsets, naive subsets generally showed larger estimated richness. Non-shared clonotypes displayed generation probabilities falling below those of clonotypes present in all four donors.

Germline V lookup: CDR1 ENHRY, CDR2 SYGVKD. This CDR3 comprises 16 residues. The V segment lost 2 bases and the J segment 4 bases; nucleotides outside the gene matches: 8. Data came from immunoSEQ multiplex PCR; TCRdb stores just in-frame clones and leaves some out. Seen here are about 2 million clones, around 95% observed once, and the top ten hold 0.13%. Worth noting for this clone: Its antigen remains unidentified.

The V and J genes are TRBV10-3 and TRBJ2-1; TRBD1 matches at 7 bases. The sequence was collected from a man between 18 and 35 years old in good health. Specimen: naive CD4+ T cells sorted from blood. Stated subset: CD45RA+ positively selected. CDR3: CAISEAGTEPYNEQFF. The CDR3 DNA reads TGTGCCATCAGTGAGGCCGGGACAGAGCCTTACAATGAGCAGTTCTTC.